This T cell receptor (beta chain) was identified in a study of T cells in Graves' hyperthyroidism and ophthalmopathy. Deletions cut 0 bases from V and 8 bases from J, with 17 bases between. The CDR3 runs 16 residues. Germline V gene sequence: CDR1 SGHTA, CDR2 FQGNSA. Using RNA transcripts as the source, TCR beta CDR3 regions were amplified. TCR CDR3 regions were first amplified by RT-PCR with HTBI primers. TCRdb re-derived calls from the multiplex PCR reads in MiXCR, one entry per CDR3 protein. Seen here are 450,000 to 600,000 distinct CDR3 sequences, 15% to 20% observed once, and the top ten hold roughly 44%.

The rearrangement uses TRBV7-2 and TRBJ2-4; tentatively, D is TRBD1 or TRBD2 (5 bases each). Sequencing was carried out using blood. This clonotype was sampled from a man aged 35 to 55 with Graves' ophthalmopathy. CDR3 bases: TGTGCCAGCAGCTTAGCGGGGACGCTAAATACGGACATTCAGTACTTC. It encodes CASSLAGTLNTDIQYF.